The 26 T cell receptor beta chains below were found in one sample sequenced in a study of control samples from healthy donors and cancer patients. Clones were read by immunoSEQ multiplex PCR, and TCRdb kept only the in-frame ones, dropping some. The table lists about 100,000 clones, approximately 86% of them singletons. Sequences were obtained from blood. The origin of the receptors is a man aged 25-45 years in good health.

The chain is built from TRBV19 and TRBJ2-3; D not certain. CDR1 LNHDA and CDR2 SQIVND come from the germline V gene (reference sequence). V was cut by 10 bases and J by 3 bases, with 5 bases left in between. The CDR3 consists of 10 residues. The CDR3 coding sequence is TGTGCCACCTCAACAGATACGCAGTATTTT. It yields the protein CATSTDTQYF.

The V and J genes are TRBV12-3 or TRBV12-4 and TRBJ1-2, with unresolved D. This CDR3 has 12 amino acids. The V and J ends lost 3 bases and 7 bases respectively, with 9 bases between them. CDR3 DNA sequence: TGTGCCAGCAGTTTGAGAAGGGCTGGCTACACCTTC. It yields the protein CASSLRRAGYTF.

The CDR3 loop is CASSVGWRGPYEQYF. CDR3 nucleotide sequence: TGTGCCAGCAGCGTAGGTTGGCGGGGGCCCTACGAGCAGTACTTC. J is TRBJ2-7 and V is TRBV9; TRBD2 is a possible D gene (7 bases). The CDR3 loop spans 15 amino acids. Looked up from germline, CDR1 is SGDLS and CDR2 is YYNGEE. Trimming shortened V by 0 bases and J by 2 bases, and 12 bases separated the two germline ends.

This chain uses TRBV7-9 with TRBJ2-2; 8 bases line up with TRBD1. The CDR3 is 16 residues long. Germline-derived CDR1 and CDR2 are SEHNR and FQNEAQ (reference sequence). The ends lost 1 base at V and 4 bases at J; junction bases unmatched: 5. This CDR3 reads CASSLGRQGRTGELFF. CDR3 nucleotides: TGTGCCAGCAGCTTAGGTCGACAGGGGCGCACCGGGGAGCTGTTTTTT.

This chain joins TRBV5-1 and TRBJ2-7; 8 nucleotides agree with TRBD1. This CDR3 comprises 15 residues. The V and J ends lost 4 bases and 0 bases, in that order; junction bases with no gene match: 6. Germline values: CDR1 SGHRS, CDR2 YFSETQ. The CDR3 sequence is CASSPGQGSSYEQYF. The DNA for the CDR3 is TGCGCCAGCAGCCCCGGACAGGGCAGCTCCTACGAGCAGTACTTC.

The chain is built from TRBV6-5 and TRBJ1-5; TRBD1 matches at 9 bases. The CDR3 length is 15 residues. V was clipped by 8 bases and J by 1 base; unmatched bases: 6. CDR1 is MNHEY, CDR2 SVGAGI, per germline. The CDR3 sequence: CASGTGTGSNQPQHF. CDR3 bases: TGTGCCAGCGGGACAGGGACGGGAAGCAATCAGCCCCAGCATTTT.

The rearrangement joins TRBV5-1 to TRBJ1-2; maybe TRBD1 (5 bases). V lost 1 base, J lost 7 bases, and 11 bases lay in between. The CDR3 extends over 13 amino acids. Germline CDR1 reads SGHRS; CDR2 reads YFSETQ. The CDR3 coding sequence is TGCGCCAGCAGCTTGATGGGGGAATCTGGCTACACCTTC. Amino acids: CASSLMGESGYTF.

The chain combines TRBV28 with TRBJ1-3, with D possibly being TRBD1 (5 bases). From germline, CDR1 is MDHEN and CDR2 SYDVKM. This CDR3 region has 18 residues. Trimming took 1 base from V and 2 from J, leaving 18 bases between them. The CDR3 loop reads CASSLSRNRRITGNTIYF. CDR3 sequence (DNA): TGTGCCAGCAGTTTATCCCGAAACAGGCGTATCACTGGAAACACCATATATTTT.

This clone was recorded once. This chain's CDR3 is CAWSFRTPGSPLHF. The CDR3 region has the DNA TGTGCCTGGAGTTTCCGGACACCTGGCTCACCCCTCCACTTT. This chain connects TRBV30 to TRBJ1-6, with D perhaps matching TRBD1 (5 bases). Germline V gene lookup returns CDR1 GTSNPN and CDR2 SVGIG (reference sequence). The CDR3 length is 14 residues. V was shortened by 2 bases and J by 10 bases, with 15 bases between the two germline ends.

V is TRBV5-1 and J is TRBJ1-2; D is unresolved. There are 12 residues in the CDR3. The V gene lost 4 bases and the J gene lost 8 bases, with 12 bases spanning the gap. Germline V gene lookup returns CDR1 SGHRS and CDR2 YFSETQ. CDR3 coding DNA: TGCGCCAGCAGCCGCGACGGGCGCGGCTACACCTTC. This encodes CASSRDGRGYTF.

The V and J genes are TRBV6-6 and TRBJ1-4, with TRBD1 matching over 10 bases. With V trimmed by 2 bases and J by 7 bases, 4 bases remained unmatched. Germline V lookup: CDR1 MNHNY, CDR2 SVGAGI (reference sequence). This CDR3 contains 15 residues. CDR3 DNA sequence: TGTGCCAGCAGTTACGGGGACAGGGGCCGTGAAAAACTGTTTTTT. Protein product: CASSYGDRGREKLFF.

There are a few counts of this clone. V is TRBV28 and J is TRBJ1-1, with TRBD1 matching 7 bases. Germline V gene lookup returns CDR1 MDHEN and CDR2 SYDVKM. V shed 5 bases and J 7 bases; nucleotides not matched to a gene: 10. The CDR3 loop spans 14 amino acids. CDR3 in amino acids: CASSRQGPRVEAFF. CDR3 nucleotide sequence: TGTGCCAGCAGTAGACAGGGACCAAGGGTTGAAGCTTTCTTT.

The chain recombines TRBV2 with TRBJ2-7; 8 bases fit TRBD1. Germline V gene lookup returns CDR1 SNHLY and CDR2 FYNNEI. CDR3 length equals 15 residues. V was clipped by 4 bases and J by 3 bases; unmatched bases: 8. CDR3 in DNA: TGTGCCAGCAGTGTATCAGGGGGCGAAAACTACGAGCAGTACTTC. The encoded protein is CASSVSGGENYEQYF.

The gene calls are TRBV6-6 and TRBJ1-2; the match to TRBD1 covers 8 bases. V dropped 6 bases and J dropped 7; count of bases not matched to a gene: 4. This CDR3 is built from 12 residues. Germline V gene data show CDR1 as MNHNY and CDR2 as SVGAGI (reference sequence). CDR3 sequence: CASRGGQGGYTF. In DNA, the CDR3 is TGTGCCAGCAGGGGAGGACAGGGTGGCTACACCTTC.

This clone was observed a few times. Other DNA sequences within the sample encode an identical CDR3. V gene TRBV27 combines with J gene TRBJ1-1; 11 nucleotides align to TRBD1. V trimming: 6 bases; J trimming: 4 bases; junction bases outside the gene matches: 4. The germline gives CDR1 MNHEY, CDR2 SMNVEV (reference sequence). The CDR3 contains 14 residues. The CDR3 bases are TGTGCCAGCAGCACCGGGACAGGGGGCACTGAAGCTTTCTTT. Translating it yields CASSTGTGGTEAFF.

This chain links TRBV21-1 with TRBJ1-5. TRBV21-1 constitutes a pseudogene. The CDR3 runs 17 residues. CDR3 in amino acids: CASSKAEGGDSNQPQHF. CDR3 DNA sequence: TGTGCCAGCAGCAAAGCGGAGGGAGGGGATAGCAATCAGCCCCAGCATTTT.

This clone was seen more than once but under ten times. This sequence joins TRBV23-1 and TRBJ1-2, with TRBD1 as a possible D gene (6 bases). TRBV23-1 is an ORF for which the function is uncertain. Trimming took off 2 bases at V and 8 bases at J, with 21 bases between the two ends. The CDR3 contains 16 residues. CDR3 bases: TGCGCCAGCAGTCAACGAGTACAGGGTGGGAAGGAAGGCTACACCTTC. This translates into CASSQRVQGGKEGYTF.

In this sample, this clone turned up a few times. The chain has TRBV12-3 or TRBV12-4 and TRBJ2-5, with D perhaps TRBD1 (6 bases). Trimming shortened V by 6 bases and J by 4 bases, and 12 bases separated the two germline ends. CDR3 length: 13 residues. The CDR3 reads CASRRVGGETQYF. The CDR3 DNA sequence: TGTGCCAGCAGACGGGTAGGGGGAGAGACCCAGTACTTC.

The V call is TRBV10-3, the J call TRBJ2-1; 11 nucleotides line up with TRBD1. The CDR3 sequence is 18 residues long. The junction had 15 bases not matched to a gene; V was cut back by 7 bases and J by 4 bases. The germline V gene encodes CDR1 ENHRY and CDR2 SYGVKD. In DNA form, the CDR3 reads TGTGCCATCACTGTTGGACAGGGGGCTTTAACCTCTTACAATGAGCAGTTCTTC. It encodes CAITVGQGALTSYNEQFF.

The chain employs TRBV7-8 and TRBJ1-4, with no clear D. Germline lookup yields CDR1 SGHVS and CDR2 FQNEAQ. This CDR3 region has 15 residues. V was trimmed by 5 bases and J by 5 bases, leaving 15 bases between them. The CDR3 is CASSRSGVANEKLFF. CDR3 in DNA: TGTGCCAGCAGCCGATCAGGCGTCGCGAATGAAAAACTGTTTTTT.

The genes are TRBV5-1 and TRBJ1-1, with D unresolved. The CDR3 is made up of 15 amino acids. Germline V gene data show CDR1 as SGHRS and CDR2 as YFSETQ. Trimming took 2 bases from V and 0 from J, leaving 11 bases between them. CDR3 sequence (DNA): TGCGCCAGCAGCTTCAACGGACTTATGAACACTGAAGCTTTCTTT. Its protein product is CASSFNGLMNTEAFF.

The J gene is TRBJ2-6, the V gene TRBV20-1; D not resolved. This CDR3 region has 12 residues. Germline-derived CDR1 and CDR2 are DFQATT and SNEGSKA (reference sequence). Trimming pared 3 bases from V and 2 bases from J, leaving 2 bases between. The chain's CDR3 is CSASAGANVLTF. The DNA of the CDR3 is TGCAGTGCTAGTGCTGGGGCCAACGTCCTGACTTTC.

The chain recombines TRBV30 with TRBJ1-1; tentative D call: TRBD1 (5 bases). The CDR3 spans 13 residues. Trimming shortened V by 0 bases and J by 4 bases, and 9 bases separated the two germline ends. CDR1 and CDR2 from the germline V gene are GTSNPN and SVGIG (reference sequence). CDR3 nucleotide sequence: TGTGCCTGGAGTGTGTATGGGACCACTGAAGCTTTCTTT. Translation gives CAWSVYGTTEAFF.

V usage is TRBV18 and J usage is TRBJ2-3; TRBD2 matches at 10 bases. CDR1 KGHSH and CDR2 LQKENI come from the germline V gene. This CDR3 has 15 residues. V lost 5 bases to trimming and J lost 4 bases; unmatched junction nucleotides: 6. The CDR3: CASSTAGGPSDTQYF. In DNA form, the CDR3 reads TGTGCCAGCTCAACAGCGGGGGGGCCGTCAGATACGCAGTATTTT.

The V call is TRBV28, the J call TRBJ2-5, with D possibly matching TRBD1 (6 bases). The ends were cut back, 5 bases at V and 3 bases at J, with 10 bases in the middle. The CDR3 has 13 amino acids. Germline V gene data show CDR1 as MDHEN and CDR2 as SYDVKM. CDR3 protein: CASSRGGEETQYF. CDR3 nucleotide sequence: TGTGCCAGCAGTCGAGGGGGAGAAGAGACCCAGTACTTC.

The V call is TRBV18, the J call TRBJ1-5; the D is unclear. V lost 5 bases to trimming and J lost 7 bases, with 9 bases between them. CDR3 length: 12 residues. Germline CDR1 and CDR2: KGHSH and LQKENI. The CDR3 protein is CASSRENQPQHF. The CDR3 coding sequence is TGTGCCAGCTCAAGGGAGAACCAGCCCCAGCATTTT.